A single TCR beta chain is shown here with its context. Its specificity is not known. This sample was included in a study of OX40 agonist ivuxolimab in advanced cancers. TCRdb's table, derived via immunoSEQ multiplex PCR, lists solely in-frame clones and lacks some. The repertoire holds 100,000 to 150,000 clones, with about nine tenths as singletons. The CDR3 runs to 23 residues. CDR1 KGHSH and CDR2 LQKENI come from the germline V gene. Trimming stripped 0 bases from V and 0 bases from J, with 27 bases between. General study points: Individuals who were partial responders at 0.1-3.0 mg/kg had clonal expansion that ranked among the lowest. Clonal expansion was seen in CD4+ and CD8+ blood T cells by week 6 at 0.1 to 3.0 mg/kg.

This chain uses TRBV18 with TRBJ2-6, with D perhaps TRBD2 (6 bases). The sample was CD4+ or CD8+ T cells sorted from blood, taken in a trial of the OX40 agonist ivuxolimab. The clonotype originates from an adult with an advanced solid tumor such as melanoma, head and neck, liver or kidney cancer. The CDR3 protein is CASSPPYYPIGGLRYSGANVLTF. In nucleotides, the CDR3 is TGTGCCAGCTCACCACCGTATTATCCTATCGGGGGACTTCGTTACTCTGGGGCCAACGTCCTGACTTTC.